This TCR beta chain appears in the sequencing data of a study of cytomegalovirus exposure and HLA in healthy donors. General study findings and limits: It was 150 to 200 TCR beta chains that were listed as cytomegalovirus-associated. Accounts indicate the classifier identified cytomegalovirus status with strong specificity and sensitivity. It was only CMV serostatus that was available as immune exposure information.

A remark on this clone: Its antigen remains unknown.

CDR3 length: 15 residues. Losses at the gene ends were 4 bases for V and 4 bases for J; bases not matched to a gene: 6. Per the germline V gene, CDR1 is SNHLY and CDR2 is FYNNEI. 60 Vbeta and 13 Jbeta primers were used in PCR. Generated by immunoSEQ multiplex PCR, the TCRdb table keeps only in-frame clones and is missing some. This sample has about 160,000 clones, with about 81% found just once. Donors showed nominal health when sampled, although they likely had unrecorded immune exposures. The clonotype originates from a woman under 30 in good health and CMV-seronegative. The chain joins TRBV2 to TRBJ2-1; 8 positions match TRBD1. Sequencing was carried out using PBMCs. Written as DNA, the CDR3 is TGTGCCAGCAGTGTTCTGGACAGGGCTTACAATGAGCAGTTCTTC. Residues: CASSVLDRAYNEQFF.